Below, one T cell receptor beta chain is given with its context. Seattle-derived patients entered the study during active infection and were followed longitudinally. These data are taken from a study of blood T cell repertoires in COVID-19. Looking at the study overall: The United States, Italy and Spain supplied acute and convalescent COVID-19 samples. Sources were T cells, B-cell-depleted T cells, or PBMCs; the material itself was cDNA or gDNA.

Original analysis: Amplification of reference gene primers provided the estimated nucleated cell counts. Assay: immunoSEQ multiplex PCR; the TCRdb copy retains only in-frame clones and omits some. V, J and clone size are those of that table, while D and trimming were read from the DNA. The sample holds 200,000 to 250,000 clones; around 86% are singletons and the top ten take roughly a tenth. V lost 3 bases and J lost 7; bases outside the gene matches: 12. The CDR3 runs 15 residues. Germline CDR1 is SGDLS and CDR2 is YYNGEE. Input material: peripheral blood. The J gene is TRBJ1-2, the V gene TRBV9; 7 bases are shared with TRBD1. This clonotype was obtained from a woman in her forties or fifties with COVID-19, enrolled during active disease. CDR3 nucleotides: TGTGCCAGCAGCGAAAGGGACAGCGAAGTGGGTGGCTACACCTTC. It yields the protein CASSERDSEVGGYTF. Full variable domain (remainder filled in from reference TRBV9 and TRBJ1-2): DSGVTQTPKHLITATGQRVTLRCSPRSGDLSVYWYQQSLDQGLQFLIQYYNGEERAKGNILERFSAQQFPDLHSELNLSSLELGDSALYFCASSERDSEVGGYTFGSGTRLTVV.